This T cell receptor (beta chain) was profiled in a study of blood T cell repertoires in COVID-19. In the authors' methods: Reference gene primer amplification gave nucleated cell count estimates. Method: immunoSEQ multiplex PCR; TCRdb's copy keeps in-frame clones and lacks some. V and J calls and clone size are given by that table; D and trimming were obtained from the DNA. The table lists some 150,000 clones, roughly 82% of them singletons. Germline V lookup: CDR1 MNHNY, CDR2 SVGAGI (reference sequence). Between the trimmed V and J ends, which lost 0 bases and 6 bases, there was a span of 6 bases. This CDR3 spans 13 amino acids.

This TCR was sampled from a woman aged 45-60 years in a cohort sampled during active or convalescent COVID-19. The rearrangement links TRBV6-6 to TRBJ1-5; D is undetermined. Sequenced input: peripheral blood. DNA for the CDR3: TGTGCCAGCAGTTACTCGAGAGGTCAGCCCCAGCATTTT. As protein: CASSYSRGQPQHF.